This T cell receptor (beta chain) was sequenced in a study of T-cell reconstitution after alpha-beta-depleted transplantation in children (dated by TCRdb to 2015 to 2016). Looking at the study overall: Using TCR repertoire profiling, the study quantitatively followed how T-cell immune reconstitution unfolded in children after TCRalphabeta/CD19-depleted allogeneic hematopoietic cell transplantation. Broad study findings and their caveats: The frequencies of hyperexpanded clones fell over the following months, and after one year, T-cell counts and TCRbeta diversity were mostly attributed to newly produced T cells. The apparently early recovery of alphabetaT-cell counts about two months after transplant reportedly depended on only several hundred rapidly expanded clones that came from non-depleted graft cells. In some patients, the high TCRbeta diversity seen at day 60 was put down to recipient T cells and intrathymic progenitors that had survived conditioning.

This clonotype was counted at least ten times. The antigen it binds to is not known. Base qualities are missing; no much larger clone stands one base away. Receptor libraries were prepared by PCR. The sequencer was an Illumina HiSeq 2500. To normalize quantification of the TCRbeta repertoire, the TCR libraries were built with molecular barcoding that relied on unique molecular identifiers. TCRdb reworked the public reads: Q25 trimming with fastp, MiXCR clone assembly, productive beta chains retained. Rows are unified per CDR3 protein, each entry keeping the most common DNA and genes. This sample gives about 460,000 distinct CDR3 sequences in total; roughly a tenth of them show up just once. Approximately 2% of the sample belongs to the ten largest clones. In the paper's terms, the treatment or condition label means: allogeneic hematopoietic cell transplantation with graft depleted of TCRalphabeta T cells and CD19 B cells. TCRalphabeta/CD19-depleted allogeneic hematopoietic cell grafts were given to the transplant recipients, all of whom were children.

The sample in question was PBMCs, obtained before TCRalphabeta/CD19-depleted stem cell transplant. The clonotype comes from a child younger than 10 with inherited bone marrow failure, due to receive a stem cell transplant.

For the CDR3, the sequence is CASSPREGPYEQYF. The nucleotide sequence is given as TGTGCCAGCAGCCCGAGGGAGGGACCCTACGAGCAGTACTTC. Recombination joined TRBV7-2 with TRBJ2-7; TRBD2 agrees with 7 junctional bases. CDR1 and CDR2 (SGHTA, FQGNSA) derive from the germline V gene. From the cysteine through the phenylalanine, the CDR3 covers 14 amino acids. Just the 42-base CDR3 DNA is kept, in frame starting at base 1. Clipping removes 5 bases from V and 2 bases from J, with 6 as the unmatched junction base count.